The source of this TCR beta chain is a study of Ad26.COV2.S vaccination and SARS-CoV-2 variants. Across the study: Once, or twice with 56 days between doses, Ad26.COV2.S was given intramuscularly.

Assay: immunoSEQ multiplex PCR; the TCRdb copy retains only in-frame clones and omits some. The sample records over 400,000 clones, roughly 87% being singletons. Treatment of the sample: some 19 received Ad26.COV2.S at low or high dose, single or two shots; several received placebo; per-sample allocation not given. After the first vaccine or placebo injection, samples were drawn on day 63. As regards this clone: What it binds is not known.

CDR3 length equals 16 residues. Germline assignment: CDR1 MNHEY and CDR2 SMNVEV (reference sequence). The ends lost 5 bases at V and 6 bases at J; junction bases unmatched: 11. Findings and limits, study-wide: Assessments of TCR breadth and depth may have underestimated the total T cell responses.

The clonotype was recovered from a person aged 18 to 59 who received the Ad26.COV2.S COVID-19 vaccine or a placebo. This specimen was peripheral blood, taken in a trial of Ad26.COV2.S vaccine versus placebo. The chain joins TRBV27 to TRBJ1-5; the match to TRBD1 covers 9 bases. The CDR3 sequence is CASSNLDRGVSQPQHF. The DNA for the CDR3 is TGTGCCAGCAGTAACCTGGACAGGGGAGTTTCTCAGCCCCAGCATTTT.